The T cell receptor beta chain under discussion was sequenced for a study of T-cell reconstitution after alpha-beta-depleted transplantation in children. This clonotype was counted many times. Preparation of the TCRbeta library involved a method that used unique molecular identifiers. TCRdb re-analysed the PCR reads in MiXCR, keeping a single row per CDR3 protein. The sample consists of about 610,000 distinct CDR3 sequences, about 10% of them appearing once. The source material was PBMCs from the stem cell graft donor, sampled from the stem cell graft. The source of this sequence is a human donor who donated a stem cell graft to a child with acute myeloid leukemia.

This CDR3 is CASSRRDIETQYF. The CDR3 DNA reads as TGTGCCAGCAGCCGCCGGGATATAGAGACCCAGTACTTC. The J gene is TRBJ2-5, the V gene TRBV12-3 or TRBV12-4; perhaps TRBD2 as D (5 bases). The CDR3 totals 13 residues. V was pared by 6 bases and J by 4 bases, with 12 bases between.